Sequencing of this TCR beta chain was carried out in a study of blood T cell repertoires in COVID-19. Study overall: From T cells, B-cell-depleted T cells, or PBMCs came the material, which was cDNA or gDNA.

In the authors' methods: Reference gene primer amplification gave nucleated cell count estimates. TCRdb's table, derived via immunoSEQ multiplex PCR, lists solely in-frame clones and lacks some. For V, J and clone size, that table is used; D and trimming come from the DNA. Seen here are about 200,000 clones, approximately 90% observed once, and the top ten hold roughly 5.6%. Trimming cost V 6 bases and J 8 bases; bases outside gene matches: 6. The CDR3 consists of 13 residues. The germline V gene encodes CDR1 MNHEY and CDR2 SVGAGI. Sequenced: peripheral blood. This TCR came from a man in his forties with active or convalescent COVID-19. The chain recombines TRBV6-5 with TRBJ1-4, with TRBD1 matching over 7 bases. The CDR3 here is CASSRQGTEKLFF. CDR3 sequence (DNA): TGTGCCAGCAGCCGACAGGGCACCGAAAAACTGTTTTTT.